The T cell receptor (beta chain) described here comes from a study of vaccination and CD4 T cells after COVID-19. An Oncomine TCR Beta short-read assay was used to sequence the DNA from cultured CD4+ T cells. MiXCR was run by TCRdb on the PCR reads, yielding one entry per CDR3 protein. Seen here are about 4,400 distinct CDR3 sequences, 37% observed once, and the top ten hold 56%. Concerning this clonotype itself: Antigen unknown.

Treatment here: roughly 11-day PBMC culture with coronavirus spike peptide pools or control peptides (ViraFEST assay). CDR1 is ENHRY and CDR2 is SYGVKD in the germline V gene. The CDR3 length is 14 residues. After removal of 3 bases from V and 7 bases from J, the junction contained 4 bases not matched to a gene. The TCR originated in a human donor who had recovered from COVID-19. Specimen: CD4+ T cells from blood, cultured in vitro, collected after SARS-CoV-2 vaccination. The rearrangement links TRBV10-3 to TRBJ2-7, with 12 bases identical to TRBD2. As DNA, the CDR3 is TGTGCCATCAGTGACAAGACTAGCGGGGGAGAGCAGTACTTC. Its protein product is CAISDKTSGGEQYF.